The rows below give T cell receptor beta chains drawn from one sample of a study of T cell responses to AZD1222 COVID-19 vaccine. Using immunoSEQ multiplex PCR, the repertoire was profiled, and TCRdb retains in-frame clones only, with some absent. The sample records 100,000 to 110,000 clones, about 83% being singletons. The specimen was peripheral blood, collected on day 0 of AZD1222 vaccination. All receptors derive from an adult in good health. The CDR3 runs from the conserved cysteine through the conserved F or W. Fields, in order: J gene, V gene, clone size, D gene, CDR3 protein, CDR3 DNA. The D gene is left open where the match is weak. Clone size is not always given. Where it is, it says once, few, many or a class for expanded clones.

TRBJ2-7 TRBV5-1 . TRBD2 CASSLARDSGGPRSYEQYF TGCGCCAGCAGCTTGGCCAGGGATAGCGGGGGGCCCCGCTCCTACGAGCAGTACTTC
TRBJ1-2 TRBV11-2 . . CASSPLQGDYGYTF TGTGCCAGCAGCCCCCTACAGGGAGATTACGGCTACACCTTC
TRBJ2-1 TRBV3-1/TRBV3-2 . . CASSGVYNEQFF TGTGCCAGCAGCGGGGTCTACAATGAGCAGTTCTTC
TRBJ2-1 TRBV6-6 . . CASSQGGSGSLFRNEQFF TGTGCCAGCAGTCAGGGGGGGAGCGGGAGTCTTTTCCGGAATGAGCAGTTCTTC
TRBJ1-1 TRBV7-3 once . CASSLGPEDTEAFF TGTGCCAGCAGCTTAGGGCCGGAGGACACTGAAGCTTTCTTT
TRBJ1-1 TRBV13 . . CASRRLQAHRTLNTEAFF TGTGCCAGCAGGAGATTACAGGCACACCGAACCTTGAACACTGAAGCTTTCTTT
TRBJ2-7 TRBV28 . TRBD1 CATGVHGTGPFEQYF TGTGCCACCGGGGTACACGGGACAGGACCTTTCGAGCAGTACTTC
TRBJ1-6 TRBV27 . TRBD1 CASSFGQGVSPLHF TGTGCCAGCAGTTTCGGACAGGGGGTATCACCCCTCCACTTT
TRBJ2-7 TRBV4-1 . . CASSRREPPYEQYF TGCGCCAGCAGCCGCAGGGAACCCCCTTACGAGCAGTACTTC
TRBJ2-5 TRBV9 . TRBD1 CASSPQTGSETQYF TGTGCCAGCAGCCCCCAGACAGGGTCAGAGACCCAGTACTTC
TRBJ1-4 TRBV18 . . CASSPLPDGEKLFF TGTGCCAGCTCACCATTACCCGACGGAGAAAAACTGTTTTTT
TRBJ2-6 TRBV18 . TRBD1 CASSPGQGLLGANVLTF TGTGCCAGCTCACCGGGACAGGGATTACTTGGGGCCAACGTCCTGACTTTC
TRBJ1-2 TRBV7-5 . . CARSLSGDRGYTF TGTGCCAGAAGCTTATCGGGGGATCGAGGCTACACCTTC
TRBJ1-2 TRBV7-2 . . CASSGYQGEGYTF TGTGCCAGCAGCGGTTACCAGGGAGAAGGCTACACCTTC
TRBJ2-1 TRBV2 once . CASSEARSSSYNEQFF TGTGCCAGCAGTGAGGCGCGGTCGAGCTCCTACAATGAGCAGTTCTTC
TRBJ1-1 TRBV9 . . CASSRAPTSGTEAFF TGTGCCAGCAGCCGTGCCCCGACAAGCGGCACTGAAGCTTTCTTT
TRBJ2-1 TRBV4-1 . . CASSQVLLYNEQFF TGCGCCAGCAGCCAAGTGCTTTTATACAATGAGCAGTTCTTC
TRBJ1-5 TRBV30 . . CAWSVPGGQPQHF TGTGCCTGGAGTGTACCAGGTGGGCAGCCCCAGCATTTT
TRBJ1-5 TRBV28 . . CAGGVEPQHF TGTGCCGGGGGGGTGGAGCCCCAGCATTTT
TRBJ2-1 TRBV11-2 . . CASSLTGPLAKSGNEQFF TGTGCCAGCAGCCTCACGGGGCCTCTAGCGAAGAGTGGCAATGAGCAGTTCTTC
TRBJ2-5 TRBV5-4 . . CASSLVPGVGLETQYF TGTGCCAGCAGCTTGGTGCCGGGAGTGGGGCTCGAGACCCAGTACTTC
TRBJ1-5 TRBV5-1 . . CASSIGGQGGGNQPQHF TGCGCCAGCAGCATCGGCGGTCAGGGTGGTGGCAATCAGCCCCAGCATTTT
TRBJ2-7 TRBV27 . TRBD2 CASSMPGGEQYF TGTGCCAGCAGCATGCCCGGGGGGGAGCAGTACTTC
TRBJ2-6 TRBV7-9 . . CASSLMGVGANVLTF TGTGCCAGCAGCTTAATGGGGGTCGGGGCCAACGTCCTGACTTTC